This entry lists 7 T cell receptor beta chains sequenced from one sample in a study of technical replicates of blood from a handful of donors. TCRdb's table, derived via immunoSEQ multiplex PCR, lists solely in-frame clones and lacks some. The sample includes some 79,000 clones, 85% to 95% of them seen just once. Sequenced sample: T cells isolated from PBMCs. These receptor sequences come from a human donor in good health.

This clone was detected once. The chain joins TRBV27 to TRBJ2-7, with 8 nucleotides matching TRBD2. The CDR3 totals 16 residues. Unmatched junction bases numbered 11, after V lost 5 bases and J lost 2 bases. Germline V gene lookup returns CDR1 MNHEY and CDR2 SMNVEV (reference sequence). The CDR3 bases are TGTGCCAGCAGTCCAAAACTAGCGGCGTTACCCTACGAGCAGTACTTC. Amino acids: CASSPKLAALPYEQYF.

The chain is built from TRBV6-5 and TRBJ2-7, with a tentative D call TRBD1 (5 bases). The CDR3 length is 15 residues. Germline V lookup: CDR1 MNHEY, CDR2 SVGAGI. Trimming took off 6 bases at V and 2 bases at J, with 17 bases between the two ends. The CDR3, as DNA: TGTGCCAGCAGCCCAGTGGGCAGGGCAACCTACGAGCAGTACTTC. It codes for CASSPVGRATYEQYF.

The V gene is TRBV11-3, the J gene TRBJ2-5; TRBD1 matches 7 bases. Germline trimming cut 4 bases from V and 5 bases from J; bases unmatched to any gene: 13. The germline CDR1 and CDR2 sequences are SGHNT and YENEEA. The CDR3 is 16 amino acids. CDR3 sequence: CASSSLKTGFSETQYF. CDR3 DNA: TGTGCCAGCAGCTCGTTAAAGACAGGGTTTTCCGAGACCCAGTACTTC.

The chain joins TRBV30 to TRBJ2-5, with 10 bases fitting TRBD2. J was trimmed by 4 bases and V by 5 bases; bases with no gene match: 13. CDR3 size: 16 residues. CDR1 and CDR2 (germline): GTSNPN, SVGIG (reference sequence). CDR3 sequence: CAWSEGKRGGPETQYF. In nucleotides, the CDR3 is TGTGCCTGGTCCGAAGGAAAGCGGGGGGGCCCAGAGACCCAGTACTTC.

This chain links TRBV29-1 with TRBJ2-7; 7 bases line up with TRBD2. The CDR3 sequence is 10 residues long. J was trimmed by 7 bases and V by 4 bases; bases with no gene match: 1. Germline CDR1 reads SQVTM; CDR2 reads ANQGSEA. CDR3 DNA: TGCAGCGTTGGAGCGGGAGAGCAGTACTTC. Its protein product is CSVGAGEQYF.

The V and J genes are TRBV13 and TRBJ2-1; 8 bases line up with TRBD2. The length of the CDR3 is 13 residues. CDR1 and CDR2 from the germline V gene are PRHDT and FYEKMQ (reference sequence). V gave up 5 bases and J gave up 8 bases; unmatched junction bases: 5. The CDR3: CASSPRGGHEQFF. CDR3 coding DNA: TGTGCCAGCAGCCCCCGGGGGGGTCATGAGCAGTTCTTC.

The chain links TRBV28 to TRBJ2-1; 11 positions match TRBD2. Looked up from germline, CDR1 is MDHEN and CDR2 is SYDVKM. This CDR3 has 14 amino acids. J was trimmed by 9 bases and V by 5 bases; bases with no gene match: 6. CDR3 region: CASSLAGGWSEQFF. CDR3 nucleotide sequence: TGTGCCAGCAGTCTAGCGGGGGGCTGGAGTGAGCAGTTCTTC.